This paragraph reports one T cell receptor (beta chain). The data were produced by immunoSEQ multiplex PCR, yet TCRdb's version contains in-frame clones alone and is incomplete. The profile covers some 1.5 million clones, with roughly 96% appearing a single time and over 1% taken by the ten largest. The data are from a study of shared clonotypes between healthy human individuals. Trimming cost V 4 bases and J 0 bases; bases outside gene matches: 15. The CDR3 covers 19 residues. CDR1 is SGHDT and CDR2 is YYEEEE in the germline V gene. This chain connects TRBV5-6 to TRBJ2-3; 9 bases are shared with TRBD2. This TCR was sampled from a man aged 25 to 45 in good health. The sequencing input was naive CD4+ T cells sorted from blood. Specified subset: CD45RA+ positively selected. CDR3 sequence: CASSPYAGGNSLSTDTQYF. CDR3 nucleotides: TGTGCCAGCAGCCCGTATGCGGGGGGGAATAGTCTTAGCACAGATACGCAGTATTTT.